These 18 T cell receptor beta chains were sequenced from one sample in a study of blood T cell repertoires in COVID-19. Repertoires were generated with immunoSEQ multiplex PCR, while TCRdb's copy carries only in-frame clones and drops some. The data show about 28,000 clones, with 80% to 90% seen just once and 2.7% held by the top ten. The sample taken for sequencing was peripheral blood. These receptors were collected from a human donor in a cohort sampled during active COVID-19.

The V and J genes are TRBV13 and TRBJ2-3; 12 bases are a match to TRBD2. The length of the CDR3 is 16 residues. In germline, CDR1 is PRHDT, CDR2 FYEKMQ (reference sequence). V gave up 5 bases and J gave up 4 bases; unmatched junction bases: 7. CDR3 DNA: TGTGCCAGCAGCGAACTAGCGGGGGGAAGGGCAGATACGCAGTATTTT. As protein: CASSELAGGRADTQYF.

The chain is built from TRBV29-1 and TRBJ2-7, with D unclear. The V gene lost 4 bases and the J gene lost 2 bases, with 6 bases spanning the gap. CDR1 and CDR2 from the germline V gene are SQVTM and ANQGSEA. The CDR3 is made up of 11 amino acids. As DNA, the CDR3 is TGCAGCGTTGTCTTTACCTACGAGCAGTACTTC. Protein sequence: CSVVFTYEQYF.

The V call is TRBV5-1, the J call TRBJ2-2, with D possibly matching TRBD1 (6 bases). Germline CDR1 and CDR2: SGHRS and YFSETQ. The CDR3 has 13 amino acids. The germline V and J ends were trimmed by 7 bases and 6 bases, with 13 bases remaining between them. CDR3 protein: CASSGPGAGELFF. In DNA, the CDR3 is TGCGCCAGCTCTGGGCCAGGGGCCGGGGAGCTGTTTTTT.

For the CDR3, the DNA is TGTGCCAGCAGCCTTGGGACAGGTCCCAATCAGCCCCAGCATTTT. The encoded protein is CASSLGTGPNQPQHF. This chain connects TRBV9 to TRBJ1-5; TRBD1 matches 8 bases. Germline V lookup: CDR1 SGDLS, CDR2 YYNGEE. CDR3 length equals 15 residues. V gave up 4 bases and J gave up 3 bases; unmatched junction bases: 6. Full variable domain (outside the CDR3, taken from reference TRBV9 and TRBJ1-5): DSGVTQTPKHLITATGQRVTLRCSPRSGDLSVYWYQQSLDQGLQFLIQYYNGEERAKGNILERFSAQQFPDLHSELNLSSLELGDSALYFCASSLGTGPNQPQHFGDGTRLSIL.

This chain connects TRBV12-5 to TRBJ1-1; D remains ambiguous. The CDR3 extends over 15 amino acids. With 0 bases removed from V and 1 base from J, the gap between germline ends came to 9 bases. In germline, CDR1 is LGHNT, CDR2 FRNRAP. The CDR3 coding sequence is TGTGCTAGTGGTTTGGTACGATCCGGGAACACTGAAGCTTTCTTT. It encodes CASGLVRSGNTEAFF.

The rearrangement joins TRBV12-5 to TRBJ2-3; tentatively, D is TRBD1 (5 bases). The V gene lost 6 bases and the J gene lost 5 bases, with 24 bases spanning the gap. Germline V gene lookup returns CDR1 LGHNT and CDR2 FRNRAP. The CDR3 length is 17 residues. The CDR3 region is CASGPQGYGPIGDTQYF. The CDR3 DNA sequence: TGTGCTAGTGGCCCTCAGGGTTATGGACCAATAGGAGATACGCAGTATTTT.

This sequence joins TRBV5-8 and TRBJ1-1; D gene unclear. The germline V gene has CDR1 SGHTS and CDR2 YDEGEE. V was clipped by 10 bases and J by 4 bases, with 14 bases between them. The CDR3 is 12 amino acids. The CDR3 region has the DNA TGTGCCTACCGGGAGGAAGGCACTGAAGCTTTCTTT. The encoded protein is CAYREEGTEAFF.

This clone appeared once. The chain is built from TRBV4-2 and TRBJ1-1, with D possibly TRBD1 on 6 matching bases. The germline V and J ends were trimmed by 1 base and 2 bases, with 14 bases remaining between them. Germline V gene data show CDR1 as LGHNA and CDR2 as YNFKEQ. This CDR3 has 16 amino acids. The CDR3 nucleotides read TGTGCCAGCAGCCAAGTGGTCGTGGGACAAAACACTGAAGCTTTCTTT. Its protein is CASSQVVVGQNTEAFF.

This chain connects TRBV11-2 to TRBJ1-6, with D perhaps TRBD1 (6 bases). This CDR3 comprises 15 residues. The germline CDR1 and CDR2 sequences are SGHAT and FQNNGV. Trimming cost V 5 bases and J 9 bases, with 17 bases left between them. In DNA, the CDR3 is TGTGCCAGCAGCACTAGGGCGGGGGCAGCTTCACCCCTCCACTTT. It is translated as CASSTRAGAASPLHF.

The chain has TRBV5-4 and TRBJ2-5; 7 nucleotides match TRBD1. V trimming: 3 bases; J trimming: 2 bases; junction bases outside the gene matches: 4. The CDR3 is 14 amino acids. Germline values: CDR1 SGHNT, CDR2 YYREEE (reference sequence). The CDR3 DNA is TGTGCCAGCAGCTCTGGGACAGTGCAAGAGACCCAGTACTTC. Protein sequence: CASSSGTVQETQYF.

This clone was observed a handful of times. This chain joins TRBV10-3 and TRBJ2-1, with TRBD1 matching over 8 bases. J lost 4 bases, V lost 6 bases, and 8 bases had no gene match. CDR3 size: 15 residues. The V gene's germline CDR1 is ENHRY and CDR2 SYGVKD. CDR3 sequence reads: CAIRGYRGLYNEQFF. The CDR3 nucleotides are TGTGCCATCAGAGGTTACAGGGGGTTGTACAATGAGCAGTTCTTC.

This clone was recorded once. The rearrangement joins TRBV27 to TRBJ2-7; no clear D. The CDR3 contains 12 residues. Germline values: CDR1 MNHEY, CDR2 SMNVEV (reference sequence). Trimming took off 0 bases at V and 6 bases at J, with 6 bases between the two ends. The CDR3 nucleotides are TGTGCCAGCAGTTTATCCGGAGTCGAGCAGTACTTC. Amino acid sequence: CASSLSGVEQYF.

V and J are TRBV19 and TRBJ2-1, with unresolved D. Germline V CDR1 and CDR2: LNHDA, SQIVND (reference sequence). V lost 6 bases and J lost 4, with 4 bases in between. The CDR3 extends over 11 amino acids. CDR3 nucleotides: TGTGCCAGTAGCCCGTACAATGAGCAGTTCTTC. Protein sequence: CASSPYNEQFF.

J is TRBJ2-7 and V is TRBV9; D is uncertain. The V and J ends lost 0 bases and 4 bases respectively, with 8 bases between them. The CDR3 loop spans 13 amino acids. Germline CDR1 SGDLS, CDR2 YYNGEE. This CDR3 is CASSVAPGYEQYF. CDR3 coding DNA: TGTGCCAGCAGCGTAGCCCCCGGGTACGAGCAGTACTTC.

The J gene is TRBJ1-5, the V gene TRBV2; D is undetermined. The CDR3 sequence is 12 residues long. The ends were cut back, 5 bases at V and 6 bases at J, with 8 bases in the middle. Germline values: CDR1 SNHLY, CDR2 FYNNEI. The CDR3 loop reads CASSLEGQPQHF. CDR3 in DNA: TGTGCCAGCAGTCTCGAGGGTCAGCCCCAGCATTTT.

The chain is built from TRBV7-2 and TRBJ2-7, with a weak D call TRBD2 (7 bases). The CDR3 length is 17 residues. V was clipped by 6 bases and J by 2 bases, with 23 bases between them. CDR1 SGHTA and CDR2 FQGNSA come from the germline V gene. As DNA, the CDR3 is TGTGCCAGCAGATCCGGGTTAGGGGGGGCTATGGCCTACGAGCAGTACTTC. Protein product: CASRSGLGGAMAYEQYF.

The CDR3 DNA is TGTGCCAGCAGCGCTCACAGGGGAGGTAATTCACCCCTCCACTTT. Encoded protein: CASSAHRGGNSPLHF. The chain recombines TRBV7-2 with TRBJ1-6; 7 bases agree with TRBD1. The germline V gene encodes CDR1 SGHTA and CDR2 FQGNSA. This CDR3 region has 15 residues. V dropped 5 bases and J dropped 6; count of bases not matched to a gene: 7.

The genes are TRBV11-2 and TRBJ1-4; D call uncertain. This CDR3 is 14 amino acids long. V was trimmed by 1 base and J by 4 bases, leaving 7 bases between them. The germline gives CDR1 SGHAT, CDR2 FQNNGV. CDR3 nucleotides: TGTGCCAGCAGCTTAGGTCGGGGTAATGAAAAACTGTTTTTT. This gives the protein CASSLGRGNEKLFF.